This TCR beta chain is drawn from a study of control samples from healthy donors and cancer patients. V trimming: 0 bases; J trimming: 2 bases; junction bases outside the gene matches: 8. CDR1 LNHDA and CDR2 SQIVND come from the germline V gene (reference sequence). The CDR3 extends over 17 amino acids. Produced via immunoSEQ multiplex PCR; TCRdb's table is partial and in-frame only. Of some 160,000 clones in the sample, 80% to 95% were seen once. The source material was blood. V is TRBV19 and J is TRBJ2-7; 9 bases agree with TRBD1. This clonotype was obtained from a woman in her thirties in good health. Written as DNA, the CDR3 is TGTGCCAGTAGTATAGATTATGGACAGGGGCGCACCTACGAGCAGTACTTC. Translated, it gives CASSIDYGQGRTYEQYF.